This passage covers 29 T cell receptor beta chains from one sample sequenced in a study of shared clonotypes between healthy human individuals. The naive CD8 fraction comprised CD45RO-negative cells positively selected for CCR7 and excluded terminally differentiated effector memory CD45RA+ cells. Libraries were prepared by immunoSEQ multiplex PCR; TCRdb keeps only in-frame clonotypes and omits some of them. The sample includes hundreds of thousands of clones, roughly 98% of them seen just once. The sequencing input was naive CD8+ T cells sorted from blood. These receptors all stem from a man between 25 and 39 years old in good health.

This rearrangement joins TRBV13 to TRBJ2-2; 9 bases are a match to TRBD1. The V gene's germline CDR1 is PRHDT and CDR2 FYEKMQ (reference sequence). The CDR3 runs 15 residues. V trimming: 4 bases; J trimming: 6 bases; junction bases outside the gene matches: 6. CDR3 protein: CASSWDRALSGELFF. In DNA, the CDR3 is TGTGCCAGCAGCTGGGACAGGGCGCTGTCCGGGGAGCTGTTTTTT.

The chain combines TRBV7-2 with TRBJ1-1; the D is unclear. Trimming cost V 1 base and J 8 bases, with 8 bases left between them. This CDR3 has 12 residues. Germline assignment: CDR1 SGHTA and CDR2 FQGNSA. The chain's CDR3 is CASSLGSGEAFF. The CDR3 DNA follows: TGTGCCAGCAGCTTAGGCAGCGGCGAAGCTTTCTTT.

J is TRBJ2-7 and V is TRBV15; 8 nucleotides agree with TRBD1. The junction had 5 bases not matched to a gene; V was cut back by 3 bases and J by 7 bases. Germline CDR1 reads LNHNV; CDR2 reads YYDKDF (reference sequence). The CDR3 is 13 residues long. Here the CDR3 reads CATSSRQGREQYF. The DNA of the CDR3 is TGTGCCACCAGCAGCCGACAGGGGCGGGAGCAGTACTTC.

The J gene is TRBJ2-7, the V gene TRBV14; 7 bases agree with TRBD2. The CDR3 is made up of 15 amino acids. The germline V gene has CDR1 SGHDN and CDR2 FVKESK. V lost 4 bases and J lost 5; bases outside the gene matches: 11. In DNA, the CDR3 is TGTGCCAGCAGCCTCCAAGCGGGGCCGGGAGACGAGCAGTACTTC. It translates to CASSLQAGPGDEQYF.

This clone has only one observation. This chain connects TRBV25-1 to TRBJ1-2; a weak D match, TRBD1 (5 bases). Germline CDR1 reads MGHDK; CDR2 reads SYGVNS. This CDR3 has 14 residues. Trimming took 8 bases from V and 4 from J, leaving 17 bases between them. The CDR3 DNA follows: TGTGCCAGCCCCGGGGGAGAGGCGGCCTATGGCTACACCTTC. It encodes CASPGGEAAYGYTF.

Remarks on this clone: This sequence may be a read error, since a much larger clone differs from it by one base. The chain employs TRBV9 and TRBJ2-7; D not certain. V lost 4 bases, J lost 2 bases, and 7 bases lay in between. The CDR3 contains 12 residues. Per germline, CDR1 SGDLS and CDR2 YYNGEE. The chain's CDR3 is CASSSDTYEQYF. CDR3 coding DNA: TGTGCCAGCAGCTCCGACACCTACGAGCAGTACTTC.

The chain links TRBV15 to TRBJ2-2; TRBD2 aligns across 11 bases. Germline CDR1 is LNHNV and CDR2 is YYDKDF (reference sequence). This CDR3 contains 15 residues. Trimming at V came to 7 bases and at J to 5 bases, leaving 6 bases not matched to a gene. CDR3 region: CATTNPSGRTGELFF. The DNA of the CDR3 is TGTGCCACCACCAACCCTAGCGGGAGGACCGGGGAGCTGTTTTTT.

The chain joins TRBV15 to TRBJ2-7; D is uncertain. V was cut by 2 bases and J by 3 bases, with 17 bases left in between. The CDR3 contains 16 residues. Germline CDR1 reads LNHNV; CDR2 reads YYDKDF (reference sequence). CDR3 in DNA: TGTGCCACCAGCAGAACAACGGACGGTTCAGGCTACGAGCAGTACTTC. This codes for CATSRTTDGSGYEQYF.

This rearrangement joins TRBV1 to TRBJ2-1. TRBV1 is a pseudogene segment. The CDR3 spans 14 residues. CDR3 amino acids: CTSSGISSYNEQFF. The DNA of the CDR3 is TGCACCAGCAGCGGTATAAGCTCCTACAATGAGCAGTTCTTC.

The chain links TRBV5-4 to TRBJ2-1; D is possibly TRBD1 (5 bases). This CDR3 is built from 11 residues. CDR1 and CDR2 (germline): SGHNT, YYREEE (reference sequence). V was pared by 4 bases and J by 9 bases, with 8 bases between. The CDR3 DNA follows: TGTGCCAGCAGCATGGGGCTTGAGCAGTTCTTC. Residues: CASSMGLEQFF.

This chain uses TRBV10-3 with TRBJ2-1; D is possibly TRBD1 (5 bases). The CDR3 is 12 amino acids. V shed 6 bases and J shed 6 bases, with 9 bases lying between them. Per germline, CDR1 ENHRY and CDR2 SYGVKD. The CDR3 nucleotides are TGTGCCATCAGGGGTCAGGGCAATGAGCAGTTCTTC. Translation: CAIRGQGNEQFF.

The J gene is TRBJ2-5, the V gene TRBV6-5; D possibly corresponds to TRBD2 (7 bases). The CDR3 is made up of 16 amino acids. Trimming pared 2 bases from V and 4 bases from J, leaving 17 bases between. CDR1 is MNHEY, CDR2 SVGAGI, per germline. The CDR3 sequence: CASSYGSRGGTETQYF. CDR3 coding DNA: TGTGCCAGCAGTTACGGGAGTAGGGGGGGGACAGAGACCCAGTACTTC.

V and J are TRBV29-1 and TRBJ2-1, with unresolved D. Trimming stripped 4 bases from V and 0 bases from J, with 7 bases between. Per germline, CDR1 SQVTM and CDR2 ANQGSEA. The CDR3 is made up of 13 amino acids. The DNA for the CDR3 is TGCAGCGTTGTTTCTAGCTCCTACAATGAGCAGTTCTTC. This encodes CSVVSSSYNEQFF.

The V and J genes are TRBV13 and TRBJ2-7; D is ambiguous. With 1 base removed from V and 2 bases from J, the gap between germline ends came to 3 bases. The CDR3 loop spans 12 amino acids. Per the germline V gene, CDR1 is PRHDT and CDR2 is FYEKMQ (reference sequence). CDR3 in DNA: TGTGCCAGCAGCTTAGCTGCCTACGAGCAGTACTTC. Protein: CASSLAAYEQYF. Looking up the rest from reference TRBV13 and TRBJ2-7 gives the full variable domain: AAGVIQSPRHLIKEKRETATLKCYPIPRHDTVYWYQQGPGQDPQFLISFYEKMQSDKGSIPDRFSAQQFSDYHSELNMSSLELGDSALYFCASSLAAYEQYFGPGTRLTVT.

The CDR3 loop reads CASSFGTGGSSDEQFF. CDR3 in DNA: TGTGCCAGCAGCTTCGGGACAGGGGGCAGTAGCGATGAGCAGTTCTTC. The chain joins TRBV7-3 to TRBJ2-1, with 12 bases lining up with TRBD1. With 3 bases clipped from V and 8 bases from J, the junction kept 8 bases outside the gene matches. This CDR3 comprises 16 residues. Germline V gene sequence: CDR1 SGHTA, CDR2 FQGTGA.

This chain links TRBV7-9 with TRBJ2-1; either TRBD1 or TRBD2 may fit D (5 bases each). The CDR3 loop spans 19 amino acids. Germline lookup yields CDR1 SEHNR and CDR2 FQNEAQ (reference sequence). The ends were cut back, 6 bases at V and 9 bases at J, with 33 bases in the middle. This CDR3 is CASRGVRAGSLALRGEQFF. In nucleotides, the CDR3 is TGTGCCAGCAGGGGAGTCCGTGCAGGGAGCCTAGCCCTACGGGGTGAGCAGTTCTTC.

The chain carries TRBV27 and TRBJ2-7; 16 bases agree with TRBD2. Losses at the gene ends were 5 bases for V and 3 bases for J; bases not matched to a gene: 7. CDR3 size: 17 residues. CDR1 and CDR2 (germline): MNHEY, SMNVEV (reference sequence). Here the CDR3 reads CASSLGTSGRAGYEQYF. CDR3 coding DNA: TGTGCCAGCAGTCTGGGGACTAGCGGGAGGGCCGGCTACGAGCAGTACTTC.

The chain is built from TRBV2 and TRBJ2-3; 13 positions match TRBD2. The CDR3 extends over 15 amino acids. In germline, CDR1 is SNHLY, CDR2 FYNNEI. J was trimmed by 5 bases and V by 5 bases; bases with no gene match: 4. DNA for the CDR3: TGTGCCAGCAGTTCCGGGACTAGCGGGATAGATACGCAGTATTTT. Amino acids: CASSSGTSGIDTQYF.

This chain links TRBV19 with TRBJ2-7; TRBD1 might be the D (6 bases). Deletions cut 9 bases from V and 0 bases from J, with 12 bases between. The germline CDR1 and CDR2 sequences are LNHDA and SQIVND (reference sequence). The length of the CDR3 is 13 residues. The CDR3 sequence is CASRDKVSYEQYF. The CDR3 DNA sequence: TGTGCCAGCCGGGACAAAGTCTCCTACGAGCAGTACTTC.

This clone was seen only once. V and J are TRBV7-9 and TRBJ2-5; either TRBD1 or TRBD2 may supply D (6 bases each). Per germline, CDR1 SEHNR and CDR2 FQNEAQ (reference sequence). The length of the CDR3 is 14 residues. V was cut by 4 bases and J by 9 bases, with 18 bases left in between. CDR3 protein: CASSSGWGAVSQYF. The CDR3 region has the DNA TGTGCCAGCAGCTCAGGTTGGGGGGCGGTGTCCCAGTACTTC. Filled out from reference TRBV7-9 and TRBJ2-5, the complete variable domain reads DTGVSQNPRHKITKRGQNVTFRCDPISEHNRLYWYRQTLGQGPEFLTYFQNEAQLEKSRLLSDRFSAERPKGSFSTLEIQRTEQGDSAMYLCASSSGWGAVSQYFGPGTRLLVL.

The chain joins TRBV27 to TRBJ2-7, with 8 positions matching TRBD2. Trimming cost V 7 bases and J 3 bases; bases outside gene matches: 8. Germline CDR1 reads MNHEY; CDR2 reads SMNVEV (reference sequence). This CDR3 comprises 14 residues. The CDR3 DNA is TGTGCCAGCAAGATAGCGGGAAATCTCTACGAGCAGTACTTC. This sequence encodes CASKIAGNLYEQYF.

The rearrangement uses TRBV11-2 and TRBJ2-7, with 10 bases that match TRBD2. Germline V gene sequence: CDR1 SGHAT, CDR2 FQNNGV. This CDR3 comprises 15 residues. V shed 1 base and J 3 bases; nucleotides not matched to a gene: 3. CDR3 residues: CASSLVPSGSYEQYF. The CDR3, as DNA: TGTGCCAGCAGCTTAGTCCCTAGCGGGAGCTACGAGCAGTACTTC.

V is TRBV7-8 and J is TRBJ2-1; 10 bases map to TRBD2. CDR1 is SGHVS and CDR2 is FQNEAQ in the germline V gene. The junction had 9 bases not matched to a gene; V was cut back by 6 bases and J by 4 bases. The CDR3 runs to 16 residues. The CDR3, as DNA: TGTGCCAGCAGATTCTCTAGCGGGAGTTCTTACAATGAGCAGTTCTTC. It yields the protein CASRFSSGSSYNEQFF.

This chain connects TRBV7-2 to TRBJ1-2; no clear D gene. This CDR3 region has 12 residues. In germline, CDR1 is SGHTA, CDR2 FQGNSA. CDR3 in DNA: TGTGCGACCCCTGGGGTGGGCTATGGCTACACCTTC. The encoded protein is CATPGVGYGYTF.

CDR3 nucleotide sequence: TGCGCCAGCAGCTTGAGGGCAGGCTCCATGAACACTGAAGCTTTCTTT. Amino acids: CASSLRAGSMNTEAFF. The V and J genes are TRBV5-1 and TRBJ1-1; D uncertain. The germline V and J ends were trimmed by 1 base and 0 bases, with 13 bases remaining between them. Looked up from germline, CDR1 is SGHRS and CDR2 is YFSETQ. The CDR3 totals 16 residues.

The V gene is TRBV30, the J gene TRBJ1-1, with TRBD1 identical over 8 bases. Germline assignment: CDR1 GTSNPN and CDR2 SVGIG (reference sequence). There are 14 residues in the CDR3. The ends lost 3 bases at V and 4 bases at J; junction bases unmatched: 7. Written as DNA, the CDR3 is TGTGCCTGGAGGACAGGGGCAGGGAGCACTGAAGCTTTCTTT. This gives the protein CAWRTGAGSTEAFF.

The rearrangement uses TRBV18 and TRBJ2-7, with TRBD1 matching 9 bases. The CDR3 contains 16 residues. Per the germline V gene, CDR1 is KGHSH and CDR2 is LQKENI. Trimming took 3 bases from V and 0 from J; bases not matched to a gene: 6. Here the CDR3 reads CASSPKQGATSYEQYF. CDR3 sequence (DNA): TGTGCCAGCTCACCCAAACAGGGGGCGACCTCCTACGAGCAGTACTTC.

The chain carries TRBV7-9 and TRBJ2-3; TRBD2 agrees at 9 bases. CDR3 length equals 19 residues. V shed 5 bases and J 1 base; nucleotides not matched to a gene: 16. The germline V gene encodes CDR1 SEHNR and CDR2 FQNEAQ (reference sequence). CDR3 in amino acids: CASSLGVVREGRGTDTQYF. The CDR3 coding sequence is TGTGCCAGCAGCCTCGGGGTGGTGCGGGAGGGCCGCGGCACAGATACGCAGTATTTT.

V and J are TRBV10-2 and TRBJ2-2; a possible D gene is TRBD2 (6 bases). The CDR3 runs to 18 residues. V lost 2 bases and J 1 base, leaving 17 bases between the germline ends. The germline V gene encodes CDR1 WSHSY and CDR2 SAAADI. The CDR3 DNA reads as TGCGCCAGCAGTGAGACCGGGGGAGGCCGAGTGAACACCGGGGAGCTGTTTTTT. Encoded protein: CASSETGGGRVNTGELFF.